This T cell receptor (beta chain) was sequenced in a study of Ad26.COV2.S vaccination and SARS-CoV-2 variants. Treatment meaning: some 20 received Ad26.COV2.S at low or high dose, single or two shots; a few received placebo; per-sample allocation not given. Collection of samples fell on day 63 after the first vaccine or placebo injection. CDR3 length: 16 amino acids. Germline assignment: CDR1 SGHNT and CDR2 YYREEE (reference sequence). The ends were cut back, 4 bases at V and 1 base at J, with 14 bases in the middle. Profiling relied on immunoSEQ multiplex PCR, and the TCRdb table lists in-frame clones only, not all of them. This table has fewer than 800,000 clones, more than 70% appearing once.

The TCR sequence derives from a person aged 18-65 years who received the Ad26.COV2.S COVID-19 vaccine or a placebo. This specimen was peripheral blood, taken in a trial of Ad26.COV2.S vaccine versus placebo. The chain couples TRBV5-4 to TRBJ2-2; the D gene is possibly TRBD2 (7 bases). In nucleotides, the CDR3 is TGTGCCAGCAGCGGGGGCGGGAGCCAGAACACCGGGGAGCTGTTTTTT. It translates to CASSGGGSQNTGELFF.